This T cell receptor (beta chain) was found in a study of Ad26.COV2.S vaccination and SARS-CoV-2 variants. Profiled with immunoSEQ multiplex PCR; TCRdb holds only in-frame clones, not every one. The sample lists about 440,000 clones, roughly 87% seen once, with over 10% in the top ten. Treatment noted: around 19 received Ad26.COV2.S at low or high dose, single or two shots; 5 received placebo; per-sample allocation not given. Collection of the samples took place on day 63 after the first injection of vaccine or placebo. Wuhan-strain SARS-CoV-2 spike was expressed by the Ad26 vector that made up the vaccine. The germline V and J ends were trimmed by 0 bases and 0 bases, with 5 bases remaining between them. Germline values: CDR1 LNHDA, CDR2 SQIVND (reference sequence). This CDR3 comprises 15 residues.

This chain uses TRBV19 with TRBJ1-4; D is undetermined. The receptor was isolated from a person aged 18-65 years who received the Ad26.COV2.S COVID-19 vaccine or a placebo. This specimen was peripheral blood, taken in a trial of Ad26.COV2.S vaccine versus placebo. CDR3 sequence (DNA): TGTGCCAGTAGTATAGACTCTGCAACTAATGAAAAACTGTTTTTT. This gives the protein CASSIDSATNEKLFF.